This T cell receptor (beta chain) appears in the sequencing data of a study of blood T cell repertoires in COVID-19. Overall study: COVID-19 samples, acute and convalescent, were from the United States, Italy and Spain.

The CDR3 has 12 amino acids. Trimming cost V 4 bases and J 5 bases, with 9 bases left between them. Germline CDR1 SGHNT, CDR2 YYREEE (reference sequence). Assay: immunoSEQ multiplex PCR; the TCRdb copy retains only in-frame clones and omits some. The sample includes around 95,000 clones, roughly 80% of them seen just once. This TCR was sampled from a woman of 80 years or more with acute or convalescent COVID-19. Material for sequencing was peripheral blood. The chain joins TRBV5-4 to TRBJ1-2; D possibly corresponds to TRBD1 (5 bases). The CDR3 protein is CASSPDSYGYTF. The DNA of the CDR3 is TGTGCCAGCAGCCCCGACAGTTATGGCTACACCTTC.